The 18 T cell receptor beta chains below all came from one sample that was sequenced in a study of technical replicates of blood from a few donors. TCRdb's copy holds only in-frame clones and misses some; the assay was immunoSEQ multiplex PCR. There are 75,000 to 95,000 clones in the sample; around 94% occur only once, and 0.25% lies in the top ten. Sequencing was performed on T cells isolated from PBMCs. These receptors all come from a human donor in good health.

The chain is built from TRBV2 and TRBJ1-1; 10 bases align to TRBD1. Germline values: CDR1 SNHLY, CDR2 FYNNEI. This CDR3 contains 17 residues. V shed 7 bases, J shed 0 bases, and the junction held 11 bases outside the gene matches. The CDR3 DNA sequence: TGTGCCAGCACTTCGTGGACAGGGGGACCGATGAACACTGAAGCTTTCTTT. Its protein is CASTSWTGGPMNTEAFF.

CDR3 DNA: TGTGCCAGCAGCTCTCCAGGGTCCAACAATGAGCAGTTCTTC. Translating gives CASSSPGSNNEQFF. This chain connects TRBV7-8 to TRBJ2-1, with D possibly being TRBD1 (5 bases). The ends were cut back, 4 bases at V and 5 bases at J, with 12 bases in the middle. This CDR3 is built from 14 residues. Germline CDR1 reads SGHVS; CDR2 reads FQNEAQ.

V usage is TRBV5-1 and J usage is TRBJ1-1; no definite D call. Germline CDR1 and CDR2: SGHRS and YFSETQ. Trimming cost V 0 bases and J 1 base, with 4 bases left between them. The CDR3 has 13 residues. The chain's CDR3 is CASSLERNTEAFF. For the CDR3, the DNA is TGCGCCAGCAGCTTGGAGAGGAACACTGAAGCTTTCTTT.

J is TRBJ2-2 and V is TRBV10-3, with D uncertain. Trimming cost V 6 bases and J 2 bases, with 10 bases left between them. The CDR3 is 14 residues long. Per the germline V gene, CDR1 is ENHRY and CDR2 is SYGVKD. DNA of the CDR3: TGTGCCATCAGAACACAGCTAAACACCGGGGAGCTGTTTTTT. It yields the protein CAIRTQLNTGELFF.

The J gene is TRBJ1-2, the V gene TRBV2; D gene unclear. V was trimmed by 8 bases and J by 2 bases, leaving 18 bases between them. This CDR3 is built from 15 residues. CDR1 and CDR2 (germline): SNHLY, FYNNEI. In DNA form, the CDR3 reads TGTGCCAGCCCAGGCACAGACGCTCCAAACTATGGCTACACCTTC. It specifies CASPGTDAPNYGYTF.

V usage is TRBV7-9 and J usage is TRBJ2-7; a possible D gene is TRBD1 (6 bases). CDR1 is SEHNR and CDR2 is FQNEAQ in the germline V gene (reference sequence). The V and J ends lost 5 bases and 0 bases respectively, with 17 bases between them. The CDR3 loop spans 16 amino acids. The CDR3 region has the DNA TGTGCCAGCAGCCCCAAGGCCGGGGACACCTCCTACGAGCAGTACTTC. The encoded protein is CASSPKAGDTSYEQYF. Based on the CDR3 plus reference TRBV7-9 and TRBJ2-7, the full variable domain is DTGVSQNPRHKITKRGQNVTFRCDPISEHNRLYWYRQTLGQGPEFLTYFQNEAQLEKSRLLSDRFSAERPKGSFSTLEIQRTEQGDSAMYLCASSPKAGDTSYEQYFGPGTRLTVT.

The chain is built from TRBV5-1 and TRBJ2-5; 8 nucleotides line up with TRBD1. The V segment lost 0 bases and the J segment 5 bases; nucleotides outside the gene matches: 6. The CDR3 has 15 amino acids. Germline lookup yields CDR1 SGHRS and CDR2 YFSETQ. CDR3 residues: CASSLVGQGRETQYF. CDR3 in DNA: TGCGCCAGCAGCTTGGTTGGACAGGGCCGCGAGACCCAGTACTTC.

The chain is built from TRBV2 and TRBJ1-5; D uncertain. Germline V gene sequence: CDR1 SNHLY, CDR2 FYNNEI. The V and J ends lost 5 bases and 5 bases respectively, with 19 bases between them. This CDR3 region has 16 residues. CDR3 in amino acids: CASSTRRTLIHQPQHF. CDR3 bases: TGTGCCAGCAGTACTAGACGTACCCTTATCCATCAGCCCCAGCATTTT.

V gene TRBV9 combines with J gene TRBJ2-5; 8 bases fit TRBD2. CDR3 size: 14 residues. The germline gives CDR1 SGDLS, CDR2 YYNGEE. Germline trimming cut 4 bases from V and 5 bases from J; bases unmatched to any gene: 7. CDR3 sequence (DNA): TGTGCCAGCAGCCGTGCGGGGGGTACGGAGACCCAGTACTTC. Its translation: CASSRAGGTETQYF.

The chain has TRBV27 and TRBJ1-2; the D gene is possibly TRBD1 (5 bases). V lost 5 bases and J lost 5, with 15 bases in between. The germline V gene has CDR1 MNHEY and CDR2 SMNVEV (reference sequence). The CDR3 runs to 14 residues. The CDR3 region is CASSAGLGPYGYTF. The CDR3 DNA reads TGTGCCAGCAGTGCAGGGTTAGGACCGTATGGCTACACCTTC.

The chain joins TRBV29-1 to TRBJ2-7, with D possibly matching TRBD1 (6 bases). From germline, CDR1 is SQVTM and CDR2 ANQGSEA. The CDR3 consists of 15 residues. Trimming cost V 4 bases and J 2 bases, with 18 bases left between them. In nucleotides, the CDR3 is TGCAGCGTTGGACCCGGGACAACAGGTACCTACGAGCAGTACTTC. Translated, it gives CSVGPGTTGTYEQYF.

V and J are TRBV7-9 and TRBJ2-1, with D possibly TRBD1 on 5 matching bases. The CDR3 contains 15 residues. Germline V CDR1 and CDR2: SEHNR, FQNEAQ (reference sequence). Trimming removed 3 bases from V and 7 bases from J, with 16 bases in between. This CDR3 reads CASSLSRTQGNEQFF. The CDR3 DNA follows: TGTGCCAGCAGCTTGTCCCGCACCCAGGGAAATGAGCAGTTCTTC.

This chain joins TRBV29-1 and TRBJ2-2; a possible D gene is TRBD1 (5 bases). Germline V gene lookup returns CDR1 SQVTM and CDR2 ANQGSEA. Trimming stripped 6 bases from V and 1 base from J, with 9 bases between. This CDR3 spans 13 amino acids. CDR3 coding DNA: TGCAGCGTAATGACAGAGAACACCGGGGAGCTGTTTTTT. Translated, it gives CSVMTENTGELFF.

This chain connects TRBV11-2 to TRBJ2-1, with 12 bases fitting TRBD2. The CDR3 extends over 15 amino acids. Unmatched junction bases numbered 6, after V lost 7 bases and J lost 5 bases. Germline loops: CDR1 SGHAT, CDR2 FQNNGV. CDR3 region: CASTPLAGGHNEQFF. The CDR3 DNA reads TGTGCCAGCACCCCTCTAGCGGGGGGGCACAATGAGCAGTTCTTC.

In DNA form, the CDR3 reads TGTGCCAGCACCCAACAGGGGTTGGGTGAAAAACTGTTTTTT. Residues: CASTQQGLGEKLFF. The rearrangement joins TRBV6-6 to TRBJ1-4, with 7 bases identical to TRBD1. The CDR3 covers 14 residues. After removal of 7 bases from V and 7 bases from J, the junction contained 9 bases not matched to a gene. Germline CDR1 and CDR2: MNHNY and SVGAGI (reference sequence).

As DNA, the CDR3 is TGTGCCAGCAGCAAAGGGGACACCCACCGGGCTTTCTTT. This gives the protein CASSKGDTHRAFF. This chain uses TRBV21-1 with TRBJ1-1; the DNA was not compared with TRBD1, the D call given in the table. TRBV21-1 is reported as a pseudogene. The CDR3 is 13 amino acids.

This chain joins TRBV9 and TRBJ1-1; no firm D call. Trimming cost V 0 bases and J 2 bases, with 5 bases left between them. CDR3 length: 13 amino acids. CDR1 is SGDLS and CDR2 is YYNGEE in the germline V gene. The CDR3: CASSVDSNTEAFF. CDR3 nucleotides: TGTGCCAGCAGCGTAGACAGTAACACTGAAGCTTTCTTT.

The rearrangement uses TRBV5-1 and TRBJ2-7, with 7 bases fitting TRBD1. The V gene end was trimmed by 1 base and the J gene end by 1 base; junction bases not matched to a gene: 5. Germline V CDR1 and CDR2: SGHRS, YFSETQ. This CDR3 is built from 15 residues. CDR3 DNA sequence: TGCGCCAGCAGCTTGACCGGGACAGTGTCCTACGAGCAGTACTTC. Translation: CASSLTGTVSYEQYF.